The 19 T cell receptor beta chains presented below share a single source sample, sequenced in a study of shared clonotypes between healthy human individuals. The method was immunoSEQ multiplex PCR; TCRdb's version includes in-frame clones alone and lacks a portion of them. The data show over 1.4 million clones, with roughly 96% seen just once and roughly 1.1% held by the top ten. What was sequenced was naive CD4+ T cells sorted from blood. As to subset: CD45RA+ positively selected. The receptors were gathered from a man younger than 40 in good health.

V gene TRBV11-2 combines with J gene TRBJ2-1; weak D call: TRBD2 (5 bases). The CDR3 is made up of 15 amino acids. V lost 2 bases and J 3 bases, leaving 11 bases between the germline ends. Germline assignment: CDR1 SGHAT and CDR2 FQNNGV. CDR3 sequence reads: CASSLLISVYNEQFF. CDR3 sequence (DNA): TGTGCCAGCAGCTTATTGATTAGCGTCTACAATGAGCAGTTCTTC.

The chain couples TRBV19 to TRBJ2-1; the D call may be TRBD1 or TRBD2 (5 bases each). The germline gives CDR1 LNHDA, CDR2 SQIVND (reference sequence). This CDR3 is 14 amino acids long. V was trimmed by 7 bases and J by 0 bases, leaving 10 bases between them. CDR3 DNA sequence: TGTGCCAGTAATTCCGGGACCTCCTACAATGAGCAGTTCTTC. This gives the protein CASNSGTSYNEQFF.

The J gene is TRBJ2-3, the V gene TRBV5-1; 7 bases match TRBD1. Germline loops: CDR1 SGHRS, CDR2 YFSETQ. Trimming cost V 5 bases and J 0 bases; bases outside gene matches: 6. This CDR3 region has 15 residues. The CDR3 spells CASRPPGQSTDTQYF. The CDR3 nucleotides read TGCGCCAGCAGACCTCCGGGACAGAGCACAGATACGCAGTATTTT.

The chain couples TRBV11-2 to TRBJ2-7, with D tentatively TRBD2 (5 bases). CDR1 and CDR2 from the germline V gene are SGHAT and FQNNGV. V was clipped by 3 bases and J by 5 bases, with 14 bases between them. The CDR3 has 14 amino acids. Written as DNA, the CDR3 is TGTGCCAGCAGCTTCGCCTGGGAGAGGGACGAGCAGTACTTC. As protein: CASSFAWERDEQYF.

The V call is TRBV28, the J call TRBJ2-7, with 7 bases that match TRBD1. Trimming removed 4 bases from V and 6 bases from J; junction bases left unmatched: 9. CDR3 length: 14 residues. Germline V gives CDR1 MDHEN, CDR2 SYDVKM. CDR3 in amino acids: CASSSQGILVEQYF. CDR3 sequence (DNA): TGTGCCAGCAGTTCACAGGGGATCTTAGTCGAGCAGTACTTC.

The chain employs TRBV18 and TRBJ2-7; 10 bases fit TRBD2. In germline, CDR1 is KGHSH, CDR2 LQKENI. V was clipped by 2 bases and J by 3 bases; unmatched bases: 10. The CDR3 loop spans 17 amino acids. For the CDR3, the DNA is TGTGCCAGCTCACCAAAACCAGGGACTAGCGCACTCTACGAGCAGTACTTC. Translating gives CASSPKPGTSALYEQYF.

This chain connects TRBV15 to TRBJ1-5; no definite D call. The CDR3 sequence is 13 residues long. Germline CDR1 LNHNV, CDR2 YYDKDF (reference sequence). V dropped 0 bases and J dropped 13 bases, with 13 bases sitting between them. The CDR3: CATSREPPGSQHF. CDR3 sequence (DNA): TGTGCCACCAGCAGAGAGCCCCCGGGTTCGCAGCATTTT.

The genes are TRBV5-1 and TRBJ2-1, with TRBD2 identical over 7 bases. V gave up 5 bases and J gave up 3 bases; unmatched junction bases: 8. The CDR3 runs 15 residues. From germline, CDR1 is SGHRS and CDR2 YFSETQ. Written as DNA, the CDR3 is TGCGCCAGCAGACCCGCGGGAGCCGGCTACAATGAGCAGTTCTTC. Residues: CASRPAGAGYNEQFF.

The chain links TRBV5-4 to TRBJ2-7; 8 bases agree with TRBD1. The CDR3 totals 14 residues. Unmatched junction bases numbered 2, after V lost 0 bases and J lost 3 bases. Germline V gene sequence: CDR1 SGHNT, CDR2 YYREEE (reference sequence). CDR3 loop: CASSLGTGYYEQYF. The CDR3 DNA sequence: TGTGCCAGCAGCTTGGGGACAGGGTACTACGAGCAGTACTTC.

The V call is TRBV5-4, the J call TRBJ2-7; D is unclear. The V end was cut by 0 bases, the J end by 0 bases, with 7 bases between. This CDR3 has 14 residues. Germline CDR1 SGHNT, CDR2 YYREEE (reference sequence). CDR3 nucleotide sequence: TGTGCCAGCAGCTTGGGGACGTACTCCTACGAGCAGTACTTC. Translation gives CASSLGTYSYEQYF.

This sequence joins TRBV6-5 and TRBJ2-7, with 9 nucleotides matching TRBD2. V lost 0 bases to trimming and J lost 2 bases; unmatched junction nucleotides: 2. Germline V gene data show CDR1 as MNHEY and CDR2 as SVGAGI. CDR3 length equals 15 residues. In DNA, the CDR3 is TGTGCCAGCAGTTACTCGGGACTAGCAGCCTACGAGCAGTACTTC. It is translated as CASSYSGLAAYEQYF.

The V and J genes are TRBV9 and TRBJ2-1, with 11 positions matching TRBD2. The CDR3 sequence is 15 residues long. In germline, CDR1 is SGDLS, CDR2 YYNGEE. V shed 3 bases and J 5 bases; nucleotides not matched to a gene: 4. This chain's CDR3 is CASSGGTSGNNEQFF. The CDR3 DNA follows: TGTGCCAGCAGCGGGGGGACTAGCGGTAACAATGAGCAGTTCTTC.

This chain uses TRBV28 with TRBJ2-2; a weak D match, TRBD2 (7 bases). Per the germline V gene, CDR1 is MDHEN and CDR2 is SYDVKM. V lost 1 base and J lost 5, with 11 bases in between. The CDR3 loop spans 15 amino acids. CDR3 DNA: TGTGCCAGCAGTTTATCGGGGGGCCGGACCGGGGAGCTGTTTTTT. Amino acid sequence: CASSLSGGRTGELFF.

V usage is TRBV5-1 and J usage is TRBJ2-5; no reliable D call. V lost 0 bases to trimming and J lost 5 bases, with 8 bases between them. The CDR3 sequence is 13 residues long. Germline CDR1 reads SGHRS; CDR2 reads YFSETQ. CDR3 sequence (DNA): TGCGCCAGCAGCTTGGACTATCGGGAGACCCAGTACTTC. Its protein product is CASSLDYRETQYF. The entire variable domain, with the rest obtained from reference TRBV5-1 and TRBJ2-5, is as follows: KAGVTQTPRYLIKTRGQQVTLSCSPISGHRSVSWYQQTPGQGLQFLFEYFSETQRNKGNFPGRFSGRQFSNSRSEMNVSTLELGDSALYLCASSLDYRETQYFGPGTRLLVL.

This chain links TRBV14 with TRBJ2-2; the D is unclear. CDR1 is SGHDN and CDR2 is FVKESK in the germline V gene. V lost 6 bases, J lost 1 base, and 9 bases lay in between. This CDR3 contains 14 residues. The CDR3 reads CASRPPGNTGELFF. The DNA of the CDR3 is TGTGCCAGCAGACCCCCAGGGAACACCGGGGAGCTGTTTTTT.

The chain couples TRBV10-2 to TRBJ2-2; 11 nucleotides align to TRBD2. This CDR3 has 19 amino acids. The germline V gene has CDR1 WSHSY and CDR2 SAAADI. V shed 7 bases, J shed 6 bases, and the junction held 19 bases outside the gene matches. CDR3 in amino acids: CASTDAWTSGFLYAGELFF. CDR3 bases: TGCGCCAGCACTGACGCATGGACTAGCGGGTTTTTATATGCCGGGGAGCTGTTTTTT.

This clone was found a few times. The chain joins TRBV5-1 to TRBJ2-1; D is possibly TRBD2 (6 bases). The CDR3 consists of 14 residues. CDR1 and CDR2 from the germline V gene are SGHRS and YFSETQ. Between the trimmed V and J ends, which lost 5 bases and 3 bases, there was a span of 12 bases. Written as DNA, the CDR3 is TGCGCCAGCAGGGTATTAGCGGTCTACAATGAGCAGTTCTTC. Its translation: CASRVLAVYNEQFF.

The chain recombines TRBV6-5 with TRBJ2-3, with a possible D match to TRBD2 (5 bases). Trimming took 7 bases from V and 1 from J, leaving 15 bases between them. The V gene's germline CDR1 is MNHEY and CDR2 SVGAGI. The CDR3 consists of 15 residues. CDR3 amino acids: CASTHRGEGTDTQYF. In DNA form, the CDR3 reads TGTGCCAGCACCCACCGGGGAGAGGGCACAGATACGCAGTATTTT.

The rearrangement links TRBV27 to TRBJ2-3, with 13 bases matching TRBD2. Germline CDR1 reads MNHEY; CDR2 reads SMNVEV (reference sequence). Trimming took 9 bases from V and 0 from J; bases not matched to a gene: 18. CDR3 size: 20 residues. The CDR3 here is CASSGTSGRAKGTSTDTQYF. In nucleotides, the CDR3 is TGTGCCAGTTCGGGAACTAGCGGGAGGGCCAAGGGGACTAGCACAGATACGCAGTATTTT.